The clone carrying this T cell receptor (beta chain) has just a few counts. The target antigen is unknown. Profiling relied on immunoSEQ multiplex PCR, and the TCRdb table lists in-frame clones only, not all of them. There are 45,000 to 60,000 clones in the sample; roughly 90% occur only once, and 6% to 7% lies in the top ten. This record belongs to a study of OX40 agonist ivuxolimab in advanced cancers. Study outcomes and limitations: Within 6 weeks, CD4+ and CD8+ blood T cells expanded clonally at 0.1 to 3.0 mg/kg.

Sequenced material: CD4+ or CD8+ T cells sorted from blood, taken in a trial of the OX40 agonist ivuxolimab. This sequence was found in an adult with an advanced solid tumor such as melanoma, head and neck, liver or kidney cancer.

CDR3 loop: CASSTPLRNKGGAFF. CDR3 in DNA: TGTGCCAGCAGTACCCCTTTGCGGAACAAAGGCGGAGCTTTCTTT. The chain recombines TRBV28 with TRBJ1-1; D unclear. CDR3 length: 15 amino acids. V was shortened by 5 bases and J by 10 bases, with 23 bases between the two germline ends. CDR1 is MDHEN, CDR2 SYDVKM, per germline.